The TCR beta chain described here comes from a study of shared clonotypes between healthy human individuals. Germline assignment: CDR1 LNHDA and CDR2 SQIVND (reference sequence). Trimming took off 6 bases at V and 0 bases at J, with 6 bases between the two ends. CDR3 size: 13 residues. Researchers partitioned CD4+ cells into CD45RA+ naive and CD45RA-negative memory subsets. The protocol was immunoSEQ multiplex PCR, while the TCRdb copy is restricted to in-frame clones and leaves out a portion. The sample holds around 1,100,000 clones, around three quarters seen once. Sequenced input: memory CD4+ T cells from PBMCs. Specified subset: CD45RA-negative fraction. The chain employs TRBV19 and TRBJ2-1, with D unclear. This clonotype was sampled from a man between 18 and 35 years old in good health. Some clones in this sample may be carry-over from other donors' samples. This chain's CDR3 is CASSGSSYNEQFF. The CDR3 bases are TGTGCCAGTAGCGGAAGCTCCTACAATGAGCAGTTCTTC.